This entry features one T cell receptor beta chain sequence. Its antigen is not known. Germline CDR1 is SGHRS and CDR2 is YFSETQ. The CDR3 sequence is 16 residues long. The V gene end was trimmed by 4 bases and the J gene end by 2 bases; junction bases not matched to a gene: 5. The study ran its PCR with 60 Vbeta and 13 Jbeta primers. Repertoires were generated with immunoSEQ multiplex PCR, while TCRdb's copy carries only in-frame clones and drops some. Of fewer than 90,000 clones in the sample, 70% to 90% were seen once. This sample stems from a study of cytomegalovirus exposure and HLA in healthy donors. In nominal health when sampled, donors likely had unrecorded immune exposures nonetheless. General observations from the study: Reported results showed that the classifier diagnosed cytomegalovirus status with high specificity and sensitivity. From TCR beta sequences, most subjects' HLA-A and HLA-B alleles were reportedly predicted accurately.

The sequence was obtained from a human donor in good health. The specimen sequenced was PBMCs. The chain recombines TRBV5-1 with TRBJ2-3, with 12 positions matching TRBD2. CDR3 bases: TGCGCCAGCAGCCCCGGACTAGCGGGATCCACAGATACGCAGTATTTT. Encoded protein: CASSPGLAGSTDTQYF.